A single sample gave rise to the 21 T cell receptor beta chains below, sequenced in a study of diagnostic markers for celiac disease. Each CDR3 protein gets one entry in TCRdb, which reprocessed the reads and gives no DNA. The sample has some 1,400 distinct CDR3 sequences, and its top ten clones hold around 13%. Sequences were obtained from either unsorted cells or a sorted T cell fraction (not recorded which). These receptors all stem from a human donor. This table probably holds off-target reads from a library built for another chain.

Judged by frequency, this clonotype is large. The CDR3 sequence is CASSFLAGTENTGELFF. V gene TRBV7-9 combines with J gene TRBJ2-2; TCRdb returns TRBD1, unconfirmable since there is no DNA. This CDR3 is 17 amino acids long. The V gene's germline CDR1 is SEHNR and CDR2 FQNEAQ (reference sequence).

Considering frequency, this clonotype is medium-sized (0.01 to 0.1%). V usage is TRBV19 and J usage is TRBJ1-1. CDR1 is LNHDA, CDR2 SQIVND, per germline (reference sequence). The length of the CDR3 is 13 residues. This CDR3 reads CASSIKGDTEAFF.

The chain employs TRBV28 and TRBJ2-5; TCRdb designates TRBD2, a call that cannot be tested without DNA. Per germline, CDR1 MDHEN and CDR2 SYDVKM. CDR3 size: 14 residues. CDR3 loop: CASSLPRSRETQYF.

The CDR3 loop is CASSLEAGNTEAFF. The rearrangement uses TRBV5-1 and TRBJ1-1. CDR3 length: 14 amino acids. CDR1 and CDR2 (germline): SGHRS, YFSETQ.

The chain links TRBV20-1 to TRBJ2-5; TCRdb selects TRBD2, and the lack of DNA leaves this call unchecked. Per germline, CDR1 DFQATT and CDR2 SNEGSKA (reference sequence). The CDR3 contains 17 residues. CDR3 loop: CSADPPIPGLALETQYF.

The chain has TRBV5-1 and TRBJ2-7; TCRdb indicates TRBD1, and absent DNA this call remains unverified. The CDR3 totals 14 residues. Germline lookup yields CDR1 SGHRS and CDR2 YFSETQ. The CDR3 spells CASSLGQGGYEQYF.

The chain uses TRBV7-8 and TRBJ2-6. Germline V gene sequence: CDR1 SGHVS, CDR2 FQNEAQ. The CDR3 extends over 15 amino acids. CDR3 loop: CASSTQGSGANVLTF. Complete variable domain (other parts from reference TRBV7-8 and TRBJ2-6): GAGVSQSPRYKVAKRGQDVALRCDPISGHVSLFWYQQALGQGPEFLTYFQNEAQLDKSGLPSDRFFAERPEGSVSTLKIQRTQQEDSAVYLCASSTQGSGANVLTFGAGSRLTVL.

This clonotype registers large by frequency. This rearrangement joins TRBV7-2 to TRBJ1-3. Germline CDR1 SGHTA, CDR2 FQGNSA. This CDR3 contains 16 residues. CDR3 loop: CASSGGLQESGNTIYF. The entire variable domain, with the rest obtained from reference TRBV7-2 and TRBJ1-3, is as follows: GAGVSQSPSNKVTEKGKDVELRCDPISGHTALYWYRQSLGQGLEFLIYFQGNSAPDKSGLPSDRFSAERTGGSVSTLTIQRTQQEDSAVYLCASSGGLQESGNTIYFGEGSWLTVV.

By frequency, this clonotype registers large (0.1 to 1%). The J gene is TRBJ2-5, the V gene TRBV27; no DNA is available, so the TRBD2 call from TCRdb remains unchecked. CDR1 and CDR2 from the germline V gene are MNHEY and SMNVEV (reference sequence). The CDR3 extends over 16 amino acids. CDR3 sequence: CASSQGLAGLTETQYF.

Considering frequency, this clonotype is large. The chain uses TRBV5-5 and TRBJ1-5. In germline, CDR1 is SGHKS, CDR2 YYEKEE (reference sequence). CDR3 length equals 15 residues. The CDR3 protein is CASSLAGTSNQPQHF. The complete variable domain, with remaining parts taken from reference TRBV5-5 and TRBJ1-5, reads DAGVTQSPTHLIKTRGQQVTLRCSPISGHKSVSWYQQVLGQGPQFIFQYYEKEERGRGNFPDRFSARQFPNYSSELNVNALLLGDSALYLCASSLAGTSNQPQHFGDGTRLSIL.

This chain links TRBV25-1 with TRBJ2-1; TCRdb selects TRBD2, and the lack of DNA leaves this call unchecked. Germline V gene lookup returns CDR1 MGHDK and CDR2 SYGVNS. The CDR3 is made up of 14 amino acids. This CDR3 reads CASSPSGSFNEQFF.

The chain carries TRBV2 and TRBJ1-5; checking the TCRdb D call of TRBD1 is not possible without DNA. Germline CDR1 reads SNHLY; CDR2 reads FYNNEI. The CDR3 loop spans 13 amino acids. The CDR3 here is CASQTGRDQPQHF.

This chain joins TRBV4-1 and TRBJ2-1; the TCRdb D gene call, TRBD2, has no DNA to confirm it. This CDR3 is built from 14 residues. Germline V gene data show CDR1 as MGHRA and CDR2 as YSYEKL. CDR3 sequence reads: CASSLTARNNEQFF.

The chain employs TRBV20-1 and TRBJ2-3; TCRdb reports TRBD1, a call that lacks DNA to check it against. Germline CDR1 and CDR2: DFQATT and SNEGSKA (reference sequence). The CDR3 contains 14 residues. CDR3 sequence: CSASPGTATDTQYF.

This clonotype registers large by frequency. V and J are TRBV28 and TRBJ2-7; lacking DNA, the TRBD2 call made by TCRdb goes unchecked. The CDR3 has 15 residues. Looked up from germline, CDR1 is MDHEN and CDR2 is SYDVKM. CDR3: CASSWGLAGVDEQYF.

V usage is TRBV4-1 and J usage is TRBJ2-2. This CDR3 comprises 17 residues. From germline, CDR1 is MGHRA and CDR2 YSYEKL. CDR3 region: CASSQADGVANTGELFF.

The chain couples TRBV28 to TRBJ1-6; TCRdb outputs TRBD1, but without DNA this stays unchecked. CDR3 length: 16 residues. Germline values: CDR1 MDHEN, CDR2 SYDVKM. The CDR3 sequence is CASSSGTGGYNSPLHF.

The rearrangement joins TRBV12-5 to TRBJ2-7; TCRdb outputs TRBD1, but without DNA this stays unchecked. This CDR3 is built from 15 residues. CDR1 and CDR2 (germline): LGHNT, FRNRAP. CDR3 sequence: CASGTQRDRGKEQYF.

In terms of frequency, this clonotype is large. The chain couples TRBV2 to TRBJ1-4. Germline CDR1 is SNHLY and CDR2 is FYNNEI. There are 14 residues in the CDR3. CDR3 in amino acids: CASNSVQANEKLFF.

V and J are TRBV28 and TRBJ2-1. CDR3 length equals 13 residues. The germline gives CDR1 MDHEN, CDR2 SYDVKM. The chain's CDR3 is CASSLDTYNEQFF.

This chain links TRBV20-1 with TRBJ1-3; absent DNA, TCRdb's TRBD1 call cannot be checked. The CDR3 spans 16 residues. Germline V lookup: CDR1 DFQATT, CDR2 SNEGSKA (reference sequence). CDR3 sequence: CSARGWDSRTGNTIYF.